Presented here are 16 T cell receptor beta chains from one specimen sequenced in a study of cytomegalovirus exposure and HLA in healthy donors. The PCR made use of 60 Vbeta and 13 Jbeta primers. Method: immunoSEQ multiplex PCR; TCRdb's copy keeps in-frame clones and lacks some. Its listing shows roughly 50,000 clones. Input material: PBMCs. These receptors were taken from a female donor in good health and CMV-seronegative.

This chain uses TRBV19 with TRBJ1-1; D may be TRBD1 (5 bases). V dropped 5 bases and J dropped 3 bases, with 16 bases sitting between them. CDR3 length equals 15 residues. Germline V gives CDR1 LNHDA, CDR2 SQIVND (reference sequence). CDR3 DNA sequence: TGTGCCAGTAGTGTTACCGGGACTGTGGACACTGAAGCTTTCTTT. Its protein is CASSVTGTVDTEAFF.

The chain recombines TRBV19 with TRBJ1-1; TRBD1 might be the D (5 bases). V was clipped by 0 bases and J by 4 bases, with 15 bases between them. Germline V gives CDR1 LNHDA, CDR2 SQIVND (reference sequence). This CDR3 contains 16 residues. This CDR3 reads CASSIDRVAGGTEAFF. DNA of the CDR3: TGTGCCAGTAGTATAGATCGGGTGGCCGGGGGCACTGAAGCTTTCTTT.

The V and J genes are TRBV18 and TRBJ2-2; D uncertain. This CDR3 spans 13 amino acids. Germline V gives CDR1 KGHSH, CDR2 LQKENI. V gave up 3 bases and J gave up 1 base, with 3 bases separating them. The CDR3 loop reads CASSPRNTGELFF. DNA of the CDR3: TGTGCCAGCTCACCGAGGAACACCGGGGAGCTGTTTTTT.

The CDR3 region is CASRFQVNQPQHF. The CDR3 region has the DNA TGTGCCAGCAGGTTTCAGGTAAATCAGCCCCAGCATTTT. This chain joins TRBV6-5 and TRBJ1-5; D uncertain. Germline loops: CDR1 MNHEY, CDR2 SVGAGI. The V end was cut by 6 bases, the J end by 4 bases, with 10 bases between. The CDR3 totals 13 residues.

The V and J genes are TRBV30 and TRBJ2-7; TRBD1 might be the D (5 bases). Deletions cut 0 bases from V and 5 bases from J, with 17 bases between. This CDR3 has 15 residues. In germline, CDR1 is GTSNPN, CDR2 SVGIG (reference sequence). The CDR3 loop reads CAWSVPRRGVHEQYF. The CDR3 DNA reads TGTGCCTGGAGTGTACCTCGAAGGGGCGTCCACGAGCAGTACTTC.

This rearrangement joins TRBV30 to TRBJ1-4; perhaps TRBD1 as D (5 bases). Looked up from germline, CDR1 is GTSNPN and CDR2 is SVGIG (reference sequence). V lost 7 bases and J lost 3, with 15 bases in between. The CDR3 spans 14 residues. The CDR3: CAFNSDTPNEKLFF. CDR3 DNA sequence: TGTGCCTTTAACTCGGACACACCTAATGAAAAACTGTTTTTT.

The rearrangement links TRBV7-3 to TRBJ2-7; D is uncertain. The CDR3 sequence is 13 residues long. V lost 2 bases and J 6 bases, leaving 11 bases between the germline ends. Germline assignment: CDR1 SGHTA and CDR2 FQGTGA. The CDR3 DNA reads as TGTGCCAGCAGCTTAGACGGGTCGGGCGAGCAGTACTTC. It specifies CASSLDGSGEQYF.

J is TRBJ2-7 and V is TRBV7-2; TRBD1 agrees at 7 bases. Germline V gene sequence: CDR1 SGHTA, CDR2 FQGNSA. The J segment lost 6 bases and the V segment lost 2 bases, leaving 4 bases of the junction unmatched. This CDR3 region has 13 residues. The CDR3 DNA is TGTGCCAGCAGCTTAAGACAGGGAGTCGAGCAGTACTTC. Translating it yields CASSLRQGVEQYF.

The chain has TRBV9 and TRBJ2-2, with D perhaps matching TRBD2 (6 bases). The ends were cut back, 5 bases at V and 7 bases at J, with 15 bases in the middle. Germline V lookup: CDR1 SGDLS, CDR2 YYNGEE. The CDR3 has 14 residues. CDR3 protein: CASRISGRFGELFF. The CDR3 DNA follows: TGTGCCAGCAGAATTAGCGGCCGCTTCGGGGAGCTGTTTTTT. Variable domain in full (rest from reference TRBV9 and TRBJ2-2): DSGVTQTPKHLITATGQRVTLRCSPRSGDLSVYWYQQSLDQGLQFLIQYYNGEERAKGNILERFSAQQFPDLHSELNLSSLELGDSALYFCASRISGRFGELFFGEGSRLTVL.

The rearrangement joins TRBV20-1 to TRBJ2-7; no clear D. V was clipped by 0 bases and J by 3 bases, with 3 bases between them. The germline gives CDR1 DFQATT, CDR2 SNEGSKA (reference sequence). The CDR3 sequence is 11 residues long. CDR3 in amino acids: CSARDIYEQYF. The CDR3 bases are TGCAGTGCTAGAGACATCTACGAGCAGTACTTC.

The CDR3: CASSPLPDRANGNTIYF. The CDR3 nucleotides are TGTGCCAGCTCACCGCTCCCCGACAGGGCAAACGGAAACACCATATATTTT. V gene TRBV18 combines with J gene TRBJ1-3, with 7 bases aligning to TRBD1. Germline assignment: CDR1 KGHSH and CDR2 LQKENI. The CDR3 has 17 residues. The V and J ends lost 3 bases and 4 bases, in that order; junction bases with no gene match: 12. Variable domain in full (rest from reference TRBV18 and TRBJ1-3): NAGVMQNPRHLVRRRGQEARLRCSPMKGHSHVYWYRQLPEEGLKFMVYLQKENIIDESGMPKERFSAEFPKEGPSILRIQQVVRGDSAAYFCASSPLPDRANGNTIYFGEGSWLTVV.

The rearrangement links TRBV6-5 to TRBJ2-7; D remains unclear. Germline assignment: CDR1 MNHEY and CDR2 SVGAGI. Trimming took 2 bases from V and 6 from J, leaving 5 bases between them. The CDR3 length is 11 residues. In nucleotides, the CDR3 is TGTGCCAGCAGTTACGGGCGCGAGCAGTACTTC. As protein: CASSYGREQYF.

Here the CDR3 DNA reads TGTGCCAGCAGCCAAGCCCTCAGGCTAGCGGGAGATCAGTACGAGCAGTACTTC. It encodes CASSQALRLAGDQYEQYF. The rearrangement joins TRBV4-2 to TRBJ2-7; 10 positions agree with TRBD2. Germline CDR1 LGHNA, CDR2 YNFKEQ. V was pared by 1 base and J by 4 bases, with 13 bases of the junction left unmatched. The CDR3 sequence is 18 residues long.

This chain uses TRBV29-1 with TRBJ2-1, with 7 bases identical to TRBD2. The CDR3 is made up of 14 amino acids. V lost 2 bases and J lost 5; bases outside the gene matches: 6. Germline V gives CDR1 SQVTM, CDR2 ANQGSEA. For the CDR3, the DNA is TGCAGCGTTGAAATGCTAGCGGCCGACAATGAGCAGTTCTTC. Translated, it gives CSVEMLAADNEQFF.

The chain carries TRBV5-4 and TRBJ1-2; TRBD1 is a possible D gene (6 bases). CDR3 length equals 13 residues. The V gene's germline CDR1 is SGHNT and CDR2 YYREEE (reference sequence). V lost 4 bases to trimming and J lost 6 bases, with 13 bases between them. The CDR3: CASSPPQGNGYTF. The CDR3 DNA sequence: TGTGCCAGCAGCCCGCCCCAGGGGAATGGCTACACCTTC.

The J gene is TRBJ2-1, the V gene TRBV6-6; TRBD2 aligns across 14 bases. The CDR3 has 15 amino acids. Trimming removed 6 bases from V and 8 bases from J; junction bases left unmatched: 6. Looked up from germline, CDR1 is MNHNY and CDR2 is SVGAGI (reference sequence). The CDR3 DNA follows: TGTGCCAGCAGCACGACTAGCGGGGGGGTGTATGAGCAGTTCTTC. This encodes CASSTTSGGVYEQFF.